The 9 T cell receptor beta chains presented below share a single source sample, sequenced in a study of CD8 T cells in ankylosing spondylitis. TCRdb re-derived calls from the 5' RACE reads in MiXCR, one entry per CDR3 protein. The sample holds over 60,000 distinct CDR3 sequences, approximately 5.3% seen once. Sequenced input: blood, either unsorted or a sorted T cell fraction (not recorded which). The receptors were sampled from a male donor with ankylosing spondylitis or in good health (not recorded which).

This clonotype appeared many times. J is TRBJ2-7 and V is TRBV5-1; tentatively, D is TRBD1 (5 bases). V dropped 4 bases and J dropped 5 bases, with 25 bases sitting between them. In germline, CDR1 is SGHRS, CDR2 YFSETQ. This CDR3 has 17 residues. Here the CDR3 DNA reads TGCGCCAGCAGCACGTCCCTTGTGGGGCAGGGCCTCCACGAGCAGTACTTC. It codes for CASSTSLVGQGLHEQYF. The full variable domain, with the rest looked up from reference TRBV5-1 and TRBJ2-7, is KAGVTQTPRYLIKTRGQQVTLSCSPISGHRSVSWYQQTPGQGLQFLFEYFSETQRNKGNFPGRFSGRQFSNSRSEMNVSTLELGDSALYLCASSTSLVGQGLHEQYFGPGTRLTVT.

This clonotype was observed at least ten times. The gene calls are TRBV7-2 and TRBJ1-2, with D unresolved. From germline, CDR1 is SGHTA and CDR2 FQGNSA. Trimming took off 1 base at V and 8 bases at J, with 14 bases between the two ends. The CDR3 extends over 14 amino acids. CDR3 protein: CASSLVNSVSGYTF. In DNA form, the CDR3 reads TGTGCCAGCAGCTTAGTTAATTCCGTAAGCGGCTACACCTTC.

This clonotype showed up many times. V is TRBV27 and J is TRBJ2-1; D perhaps matches TRBD1 (5 bases). Germline V gives CDR1 MNHEY, CDR2 SMNVEV (reference sequence). Trimming took off 3 bases at V and 8 bases at J, with 11 bases between the two ends. The CDR3 spans 13 residues. The CDR3, as DNA: TGTGCCAGCAGTTTGCAGGGCAGCGATGAGCAGTTCTTC. This encodes CASSLQGSDEQFF.

This clonotype was counted many times. The chain recombines TRBV7-3 with TRBJ2-5; TRBD2 might be the D (5 bases). Germline V lookup: CDR1 SGHTA, CDR2 FQGTGA. CDR3 length equals 13 residues. The V gene lost 2 bases and the J gene lost 4 bases, with 8 bases spanning the gap. CDR3: CASSLFGRETQYF. CDR3 sequence (DNA): TGTGCCAGCAGCTTATTTGGGAGAGAGACCCAGTACTTC.

This clonotype was observed at least ten times. V is TRBV5-1 and J is TRBJ1-1; TRBD1 matches at 8 bases. The J segment lost 1 base and the V segment lost 4 bases, leaving 9 bases of the junction unmatched. This CDR3 has 16 residues. Per germline, CDR1 SGHRS and CDR2 YFSETQ. CDR3 region: CASSPNSQGENTEAFF. The CDR3 DNA is TGCGCCAGCAGCCCGAACTCACAGGGGGAGAACACTGAAGCTTTCTTT.

This clonotype came up many times. V gene TRBV28 combines with J gene TRBJ2-7; no clear D gene. The CDR3 totals 12 residues. The ends were cut back, 1 base at V and 6 bases at J, with 7 bases in the middle. Germline CDR1 is MDHEN and CDR2 is SYDVKM. The CDR3 coding sequence is TGTGCCAGCAGTTTATTCGGCGGCGAGCAGTACTTC. Translating it yields CASSLFGGEQYF.

There are many counts of this clonotype. V is TRBV20-1 and J is TRBJ2-2; D is possibly TRBD2 (5 bases). This CDR3 comprises 13 residues. In germline, CDR1 is DFQATT, CDR2 SNEGSKA (reference sequence). Trimming took off 3 bases at V and 8 bases at J, with 13 bases between the two ends. The chain's CDR3 is CSARDSLKGELFF. The CDR3 region has the DNA TGCAGTGCTAGGGACTCTTTAAAGGGGGAGCTGTTTTTT.

The sample holds one count of this clonotype. A much bigger clone sits one base away, suggesting this may be a read error. The chain carries TRBV20-1 and TRBJ2-1, with a possible D match to TRBD1 (5 bases). The ends were cut back, 6 bases at V and 3 bases at J, with 18 bases in the middle. CDR1 is DFQATT, CDR2 SNEGSKA, per germline (reference sequence). The CDR3 length is 15 residues. CDR3 sequence: CSAAQGSHYYNEQFF. The CDR3 nucleotides read TGCAGTGCAGCTCAGGGTAGTCATTACTACAATGAGCAGTTCTTC.

This clonotype has at least ten counts. The chain recombines TRBV11-2 with TRBJ1-4; D is possibly TRBD1 (5 bases). Germline CDR1 is SGHAT and CDR2 is FQNNGV. CDR3 size: 15 residues. Deletions cut 5 bases from V and 10 bases from J, with 20 bases between. The DNA for the CDR3 is TGTGCCAGCAGCCCTCCGACAGATATTGGCGGAAAACTGTTTTTT. Translated, it gives CASSPPTDIGGKLFF. Complete variable domain (other parts from reference TRBV11-2 and TRBJ1-4): EAGVAQSPRYKIIEKRQSVAFWCNPISGHATLYWYQQILGQGPKLLIQFQNNGVVDDSQLPKDRFSAERLKGVDSTLKIQPAKLEDSAVYLCASSPPTDIGGKLFFGSGTQLSVL.